The next 26 T cell receptor beta chains were all read from a single sample in a study of blood T cell repertoires in COVID-19. Profiling relied on immunoSEQ multiplex PCR, and the TCRdb table lists in-frame clones only, not all of them. The repertoire holds a few hundred thousand clones, with 80% to 90% as singletons. Sequences were obtained from PBMCs or T cells enriched from blood (not recorded which). The source is a man younger than 35 who had recovered from COVID-19.

The chain is built from TRBV6-6 and TRBJ2-1; D is possibly TRBD1 (7 bases). Germline-derived CDR1 and CDR2 are MNHNY and SVGAGI (reference sequence). The CDR3 contains 15 residues. Deletions cut 7 bases from V and 4 bases from J, with 17 bases between. CDR3 coding DNA: TGTGCCAGCACCAGGGGGGCCTCCTTATACAATGAGCAGTTCTTC. Protein sequence: CASTRGASLYNEQFF.

The chain carries TRBV7-2 and TRBJ2-1; D unclear. With 4 bases removed from V and 7 bases from J, the gap between germline ends came to 14 bases. The CDR3 covers 14 residues. In germline, CDR1 is SGHTA, CDR2 FQGNSA. The CDR3 sequence: CASSSQYGLNEQFF. In DNA form, the CDR3 reads TGTGCCAGCAGCTCACAGTACGGCTTGAATGAGCAGTTCTTC.

The rearrangement links TRBV4-2 to TRBJ1-3; D perhaps matches TRBD1 (5 bases). CDR1 is LGHNA and CDR2 is YNFKEQ in the germline V gene. Deletions cut 0 bases from V and 0 bases from J, with 15 bases between. The CDR3 extends over 18 amino acids. In nucleotides, the CDR3 is TGTGCCAGCAGCCAAGAGTTGGCGAGGGGAGGCTCTGGAAACACCATATATTTT. Its translation: CASSQELARGGSGNTIYF.

The V and J genes are TRBV7-3 and TRBJ2-6; TRBD1 matches 7 bases. After removal of 1 base from V and 0 bases from J, the junction contained 6 bases not matched to a gene. The CDR3 is made up of 18 amino acids. The germline V gene has CDR1 SGHTA and CDR2 FQGTGA. CDR3 in DNA: TGTGCCAGCAGCTTAAGGGACAGATATCTCTCTGGGGCCAACGTCCTGACTTTC. Protein sequence: CASSLRDRYLSGANVLTF.

The chain couples TRBV6-5 to TRBJ1-1; D perhaps matches TRBD1 (6 bases). Germline V lookup: CDR1 MNHEY, CDR2 SVGAGI. The CDR3 sequence is 13 residues long. V lost 3 bases and J 5 bases, leaving 10 bases between the germline ends. CDR3 residues: CASSYIQGTEAFF. The CDR3 coding sequence is TGTGCCAGCAGTTATATACAGGGAACTGAAGCTTTCTTT.

The chain combines TRBV9 with TRBJ2-7, with a weak D call TRBD1 (6 bases). Germline assignment: CDR1 SGDLS and CDR2 YYNGEE. This CDR3 has 14 residues. Trimming stripped 2 bases from V and 2 bases from J, with 11 bases between. As DNA, the CDR3 is TGTGCCAGCAGCGTCTTGACAGGACCCTACGAGCAGTACTTC. Amino acid sequence: CASSVLTGPYEQYF. Supplemented by reference TRBV9 and TRBJ2-7, the full variable domain reads DSGVTQTPKHLITATGQRVTLRCSPRSGDLSVYWYQQSLDQGLQFLIQYYNGEERAKGNILERFSAQQFPDLHSELNLSSLELGDSALYFCASSVLTGPYEQYFGPGTRLTVT.

Only one count was recorded for this clone. The chain recombines TRBV5-4 with TRBJ2-7, with a tentative D call TRBD1 (6 bases). This CDR3 spans 15 amino acids. CDR1 and CDR2 (germline): SGHNT, YYREEE (reference sequence). V was shortened by 0 bases and J by 4 bases, with 14 bases between the two germline ends. The CDR3 DNA is TGTGCCAGCAGCTTGGGTGGGACACCCGCTTACGAGCAGTACTTC. Translation: CASSLGGTPAYEQYF. Complete variable domain (other parts from reference TRBV5-4 and TRBJ2-7): ETGVTQSPTHLIKTRGQQVTLRCSSQSGHNTVSWYQQALGQGPQFIFQYYREEENGRGNFPPRFSGLQFPNYSSELNVNALELDDSALYLCASSLGGTPAYEQYFGPGTRLTVT.

In nucleotides, the CDR3 is TGTGCCAGCAGCTTAGGGACAGTGGGGCAACAGTTCTTC. Translating it yields CASSLGTVGQQFF. The chain links TRBV7-9 to TRBJ2-1; TRBD1 is a possible D gene (6 bases). The V end was cut by 1 base, the J end by 13 bases, with 14 bases between. CDR3 length: 13 residues. The germline gives CDR1 SEHNR, CDR2 FQNEAQ (reference sequence).

The chain recombines TRBV28 with TRBJ1-1, with D perhaps matching TRBD1 (5 bases). V was shortened by 5 bases and J by 0 bases, with 16 bases between the two germline ends. This CDR3 contains 16 residues. Germline CDR1 reads MDHEN; CDR2 reads SYDVKM. CDR3 nucleotide sequence: TGTGCCAGCAGTGGACAACAAGGTCGCATGAACACTGAAGCTTTCTTT. This encodes CASSGQQGRMNTEAFF.

The chain uses TRBV28 and TRBJ2-7, with a possible D match to TRBD2 (6 bases). The germline V gene encodes CDR1 MDHEN and CDR2 SYDVKM. The CDR3 loop spans 15 amino acids. V dropped 2 bases and J dropped 2 bases, with 13 bases sitting between them. This CDR3 reads CASSLGGGIPYEQYF. CDR3 nucleotides: TGTGCCAGCAGTTTAGGCGGAGGGATTCCCTACGAGCAGTACTTC.

The chain recombines TRBV7-2 with TRBJ2-7; a possible D gene is TRBD1 (5 bases). Between the trimmed V and J ends, which lost 5 bases and 1 base, there was a span of 15 bases. This CDR3 has 15 amino acids. Germline CDR1 is SGHTA and CDR2 is FQGNSA. In nucleotides, the CDR3 is TGTGCCAGCAGCCCCCGGCAGGGTGGGTCCTACGAGCAGTACTTC. Translated, it gives CASSPRQGGSYEQYF.

The V and J genes are TRBV7-3 and TRBJ2-1; D not certain. Germline V CDR1 and CDR2: SGHTA, FQGTGA. The CDR3 covers 18 residues. Trimming took 2 bases from V and 0 from J, leaving 17 bases between them. CDR3 in amino acids: CASSLSAGHKSSYNEQFF. CDR3 nucleotide sequence: TGTGCCAGCAGCTTATCGGCAGGCCATAAGAGCTCCTACAATGAGCAGTTCTTC.

The chain recombines TRBV7-9 with TRBJ2-1; TRBD2 is a possible D gene (5 bases). The CDR3 has 15 amino acids. The V end was cut by 4 bases, the J end by 0 bases, with 10 bases between. The germline V gene has CDR1 SEHNR and CDR2 FQNEAQ (reference sequence). The CDR3 is CASSSLDSSYNEQFF. The CDR3 DNA reads TGTGCCAGCAGCTCACTAGATAGCTCCTACAATGAGCAGTTCTTC.

The chain links TRBV6-2 or TRBV6-3 to TRBJ1-1; possibly TRBD1 for D (6 bases). V lost 0 bases and J 0 bases, leaving 11 bases between the germline ends. Germline values: CDR1 MNHEY, CDR2 SVGEGT. CDR3 size: 16 residues. CDR3 amino acids: CASSYSAGAMNTEAFF. Written as DNA, the CDR3 is TGTGCCAGCAGTTACTCGGCAGGGGCCATGAACACTGAAGCTTTCTTT.

This clone was recorded a few times. A much more abundant neighbour one base away suggests this may be a read error. The rearrangement joins TRBV6-4 to TRBJ2-2; D possibly corresponds to TRBD1 (5 bases). Trimming removed 0 bases at V and 3 bases at J, with 5 bases between. Looked up from germline, CDR1 is MRHNA and CDR2 is SNTAGT. CDR3 length equals 14 residues. CDR3 bases: TGTGCCAGCAGTGACTCAGGGGACACCGGGGAGCTGTTTTTT. Translated: CASSDSGDTGELFF.

This clone is judged medium-sized. The chain links TRBV28 to TRBJ2-3, with TRBD1 matching 9 bases. J lost 0 bases, V lost 8 bases, and 0 bases had no gene match. Looked up from germline, CDR1 is MDHEN and CDR2 is SYDVKM. The CDR3 contains 13 residues. This CDR3 reads CASGQGSTDTQYF. Written as DNA, the CDR3 is TGTGCCAGCGGACAGGGGAGCACAGATACGCAGTATTTT.

The chain has TRBV3-1 (or the pseudogene TRBV3-2) and TRBJ1-3; 7 nucleotides match TRBD1. Germline V gene lookup returns CDR1 LGHDT and CDR2 YNNKEL (reference sequence). This CDR3 contains 15 residues. V lost 4 bases, J lost 0 bases, and 3 bases stayed unmatched. CDR3: CASSRDSLSGNTIYF. The CDR3 DNA reads TGTGCCAGCAGCCGGGACAGCCTCTCTGGAAACACCATATATTTT.

This chain connects TRBV3-1 (or the pseudogene TRBV3-2) to TRBJ2-5; 8 nucleotides line up with TRBD1. The CDR3 sequence is 13 residues long. Per the germline V gene, CDR1 is LGHDT and CDR2 is YNNKEL (reference sequence). Trimming removed 1 base from V and 6 bases from J; junction bases left unmatched: 1. The DNA for the CDR3 is TGTGCCAGCAGCCAAGGACAGGGGAAGACCCAGTACTTC. Protein: CASSQGQGKTQYF.

The V and J genes are TRBV7-8 and TRBJ1-5, with TRBD1 as a possible D gene (5 bases). The CDR3 is 14 amino acids. Deletions cut 3 bases from V and 3 bases from J, with 9 bases between. Germline V lookup: CDR1 SGHVS, CDR2 FQNEAQ. The chain's CDR3 is CASSFQGYNQPQHF. CDR3 DNA: TGTGCCAGCAGCTTCCAGGGATACAATCAGCCCCAGCATTTT.

The V and J genes are TRBV7-9 and TRBJ1-5; 9 bases align to TRBD1. V shed 5 bases, J shed 5 bases, and the junction held 1 base outside the gene matches. The V gene's germline CDR1 is SEHNR and CDR2 FQNEAQ (reference sequence). The CDR3 consists of 13 residues. The CDR3 coding sequence is TGTGCCAGCAGCCGACAGGGGGATCAGCCCCAGCATTTT. This gives the protein CASSRQGDQPQHF.

The chain couples TRBV3-1 (or the pseudogene TRBV3-2) to TRBJ1-6; 7 bases match TRBD1. Germline V gene data show CDR1 as LGHDT and CDR2 as YNNKEL (reference sequence). Trimming took 1 base from V and 5 from J; bases not matched to a gene: 11. The CDR3 sequence is 18 residues long. The CDR3 sequence is CASSQGLDRMMDNSPLHF. The DNA of the CDR3 is TGTGCCAGCAGCCAAGGGCTGGACAGGATGATGGATAATTCACCCCTCCACTTT.

V and J are TRBV24-1 and TRBJ2-5, with 11 bases fitting TRBD2. From germline, CDR1 is KGHDR and CDR2 SFDVKD. The CDR3 has 18 residues. The trim removed 3 bases at V and 2 bases at J, leaving 10 bases unmatched. In DNA form, the CDR3 reads TGTGCCACCAGTGATGCCGGGACTAGCGGAGCGATTCAAGAGACCCAGTACTTC. Protein: CATSDAGTSGAIQETQYF.

The rearrangement uses TRBV19 and TRBJ2-3; 8 nucleotides line up with TRBD2. CDR3 length equals 15 residues. Germline assignment: CDR1 LNHDA and CDR2 SQIVND (reference sequence). The J segment lost 0 bases and the V segment lost 8 bases, leaving 7 bases of the junction unmatched. The CDR3 reads CASAAGGGSTDTQYF. In DNA, the CDR3 is TGTGCCAGTGCTGCGGGGGGCGGGAGCACAGATACGCAGTATTTT.

The chain employs TRBV29-1 and TRBJ2-3, with D unresolved. CDR3 length: 13 amino acids. Germline CDR1 and CDR2: SQVTM and ANQGSEA. V dropped 8 bases and J dropped 3 bases, with 15 bases sitting between them. Here the CDR3 DNA reads TGCAGCTTGACAACTCTCCATACAGATACGCAGTATTTT. It is translated as CSLTTLHTDTQYF.

The chain carries TRBV9 and TRBJ2-1; 7 bases align to TRBD2. The CDR3 is 15 amino acids. The V and J ends lost 2 bases and 10 bases, in that order; junction bases with no gene match: 12. Germline loops: CDR1 SGDLS, CDR2 YYNGEE. This CDR3 is CASSVSGTTGGEQFF. CDR3 in DNA: TGTGCCAGCAGCGTTTCCGGGACTACTGGGGGGGAGCAGTTCTTC. Supplemented by reference TRBV9 and TRBJ2-1, the full variable domain reads DSGVTQTPKHLITATGQRVTLRCSPRSGDLSVYWYQQSLDQGLQFLIQYYNGEERAKGNILERFSAQQFPDLHSELNLSSLELGDSALYFCASSVSGTTGGEQFFGPGTRLTVL.

The chain uses TRBV19 and TRBJ1-2; no firm D call. Trimming stripped 4 bases from V and 8 bases from J, with 11 bases between. This CDR3 has 12 amino acids. Germline V lookup: CDR1 LNHDA, CDR2 SQIVND (reference sequence). The CDR3, as DNA: TGTGCCAGTAGTAGGTCCGGAGGGGGCTACACCTTC. Protein sequence: CASSRSGGGYTF. The full variable domain, with the rest looked up from reference TRBV19 and TRBJ1-2, is DGGITQSPKYLFRKEGQNVTLSCEQNLNHDAMYWYRQDPGQGLRLIYYSQIVNDFQKGDIAEGYSVSREKKESFPLTVTSAQKNPTAFYLCASSRSGGGYTFGSGTRLTVV.